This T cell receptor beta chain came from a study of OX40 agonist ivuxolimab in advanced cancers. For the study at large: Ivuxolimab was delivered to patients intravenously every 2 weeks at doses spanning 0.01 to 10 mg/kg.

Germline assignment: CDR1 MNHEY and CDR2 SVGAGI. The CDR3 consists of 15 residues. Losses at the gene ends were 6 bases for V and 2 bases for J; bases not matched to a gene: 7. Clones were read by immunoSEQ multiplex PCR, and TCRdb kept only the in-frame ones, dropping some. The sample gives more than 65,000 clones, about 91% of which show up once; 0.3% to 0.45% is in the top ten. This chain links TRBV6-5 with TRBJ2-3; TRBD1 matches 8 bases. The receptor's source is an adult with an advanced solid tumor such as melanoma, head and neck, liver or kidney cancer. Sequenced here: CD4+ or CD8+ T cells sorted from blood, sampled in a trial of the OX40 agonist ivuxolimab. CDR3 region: CASSRTGSITDTQYF. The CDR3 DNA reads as TGTGCCAGCAGCAGGACAGGGTCAATCACAGATACGCAGTATTTT.